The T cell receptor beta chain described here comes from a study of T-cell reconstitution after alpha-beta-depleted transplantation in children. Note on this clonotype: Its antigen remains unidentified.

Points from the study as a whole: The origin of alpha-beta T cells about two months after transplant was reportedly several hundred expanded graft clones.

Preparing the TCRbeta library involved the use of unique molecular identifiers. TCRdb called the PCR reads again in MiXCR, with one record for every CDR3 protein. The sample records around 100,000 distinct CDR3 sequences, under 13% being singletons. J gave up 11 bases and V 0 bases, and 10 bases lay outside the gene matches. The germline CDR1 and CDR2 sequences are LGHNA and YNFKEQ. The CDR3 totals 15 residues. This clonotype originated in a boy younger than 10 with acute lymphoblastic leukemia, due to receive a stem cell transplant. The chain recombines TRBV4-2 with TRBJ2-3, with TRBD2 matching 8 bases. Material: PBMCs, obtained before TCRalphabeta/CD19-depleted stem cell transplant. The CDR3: CASSQDPSRAGGQYF. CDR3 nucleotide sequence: TGTGCCAGCAGCCAAGATCCAAGTCGGGCGGGAGGGCAGTATTTT.